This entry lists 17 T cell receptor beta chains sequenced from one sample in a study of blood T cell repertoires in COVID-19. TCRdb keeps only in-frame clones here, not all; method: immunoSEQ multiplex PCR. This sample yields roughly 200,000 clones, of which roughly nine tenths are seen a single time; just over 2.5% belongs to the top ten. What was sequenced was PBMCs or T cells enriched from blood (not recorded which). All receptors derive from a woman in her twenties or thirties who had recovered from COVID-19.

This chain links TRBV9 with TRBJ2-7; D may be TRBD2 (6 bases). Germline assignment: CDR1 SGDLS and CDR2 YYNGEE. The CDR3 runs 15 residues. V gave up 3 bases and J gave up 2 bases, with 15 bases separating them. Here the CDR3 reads CASSGPGLQAYEQYF. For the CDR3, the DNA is TGTGCCAGCAGCGGACCGGGACTTCAAGCCTACGAGCAGTACTTC.

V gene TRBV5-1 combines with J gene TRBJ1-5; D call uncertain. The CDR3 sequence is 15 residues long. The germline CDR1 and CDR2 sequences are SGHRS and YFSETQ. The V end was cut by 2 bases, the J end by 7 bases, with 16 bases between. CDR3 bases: TGCGCCAGCAGCTTTGGCGGGGAGAGAAGCCAGCCCCAGCATTTT. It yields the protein CASSFGGERSQPQHF. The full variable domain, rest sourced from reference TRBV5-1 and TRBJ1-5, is KAGVTQTPRYLIKTRGQQVTLSCSPISGHRSVSWYQQTPGQGLQFLFEYFSETQRNKGNFPGRFSGRQFSNSRSEMNVSTLELGDSALYLCASSFGGERSQPQHFGDGTRLSIL.

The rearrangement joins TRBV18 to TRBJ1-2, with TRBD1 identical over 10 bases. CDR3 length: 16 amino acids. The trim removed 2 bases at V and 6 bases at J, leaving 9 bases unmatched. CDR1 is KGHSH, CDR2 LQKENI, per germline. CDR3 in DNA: TGTGCCAGCTCACCAACAATAGGGACAGGGGTCAATGGCTACACCTTC. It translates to CASSPTIGTGVNGYTF.

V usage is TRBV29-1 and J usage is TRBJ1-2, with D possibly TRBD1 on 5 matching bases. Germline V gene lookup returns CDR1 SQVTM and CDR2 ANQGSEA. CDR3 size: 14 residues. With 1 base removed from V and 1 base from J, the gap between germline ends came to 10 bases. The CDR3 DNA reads TGCAGCGTTGAAGGGTCTGACAGTAACTATGGCTACACCTTC. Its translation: CSVEGSDSNYGYTF.

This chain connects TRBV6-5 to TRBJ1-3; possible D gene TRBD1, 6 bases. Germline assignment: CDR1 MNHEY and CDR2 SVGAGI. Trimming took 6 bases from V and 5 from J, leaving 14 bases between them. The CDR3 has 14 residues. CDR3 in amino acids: CASSLRDTRNTIYF. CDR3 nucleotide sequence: TGTGCCAGCAGCCTTCGGGACACCAGAAACACCATATATTTT.

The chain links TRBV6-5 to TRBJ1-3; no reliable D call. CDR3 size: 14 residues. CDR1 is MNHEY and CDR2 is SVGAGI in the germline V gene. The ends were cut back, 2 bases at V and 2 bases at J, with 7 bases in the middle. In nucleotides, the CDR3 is TGTGCCAGCAGTTACGTGCGGGCTGGAAACACCATATATTTT. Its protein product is CASSYVRAGNTIYF.

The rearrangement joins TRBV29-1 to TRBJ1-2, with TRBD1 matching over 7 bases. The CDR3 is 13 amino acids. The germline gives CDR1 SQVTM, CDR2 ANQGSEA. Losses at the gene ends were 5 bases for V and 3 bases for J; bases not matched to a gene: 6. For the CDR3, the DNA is TGCAGCGTTAACAGGGGCGGGGACTATGGCTACACCTTC. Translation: CSVNRGGDYGYTF.

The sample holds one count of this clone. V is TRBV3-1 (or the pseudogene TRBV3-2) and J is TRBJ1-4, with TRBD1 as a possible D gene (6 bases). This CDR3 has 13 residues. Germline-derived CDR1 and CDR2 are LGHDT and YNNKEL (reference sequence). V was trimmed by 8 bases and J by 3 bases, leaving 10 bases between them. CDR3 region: CASARGANEKLFF. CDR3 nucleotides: TGTGCCAGCGCCAGGGGAGCTAATGAAAAACTGTTTTTT.

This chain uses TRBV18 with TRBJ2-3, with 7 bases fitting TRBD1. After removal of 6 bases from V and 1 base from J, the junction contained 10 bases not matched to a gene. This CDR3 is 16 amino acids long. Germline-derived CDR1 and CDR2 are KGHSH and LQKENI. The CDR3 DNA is TGTGCCAGCTCCCCCCTCTGGGACAGCCGCACAGATACGCAGTATTTT. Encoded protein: CASSPLWDSRTDTQYF.

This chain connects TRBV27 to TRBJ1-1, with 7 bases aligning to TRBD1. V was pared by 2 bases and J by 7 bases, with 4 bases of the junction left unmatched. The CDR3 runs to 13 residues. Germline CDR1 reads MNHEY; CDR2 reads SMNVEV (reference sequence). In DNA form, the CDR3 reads TGTGCCAGCAGTTTAGTAGGGGGCAGTGAAGCTTTCTTT. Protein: CASSLVGGSEAFF.

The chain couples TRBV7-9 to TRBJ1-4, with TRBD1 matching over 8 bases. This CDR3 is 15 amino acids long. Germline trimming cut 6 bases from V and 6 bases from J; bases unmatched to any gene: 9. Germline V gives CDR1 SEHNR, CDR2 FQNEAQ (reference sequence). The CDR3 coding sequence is TGTGCCAGCAGTTCCGGACAGGGCGGATATGAAAAACTGTTTTTT. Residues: CASSSGQGGYEKLFF.

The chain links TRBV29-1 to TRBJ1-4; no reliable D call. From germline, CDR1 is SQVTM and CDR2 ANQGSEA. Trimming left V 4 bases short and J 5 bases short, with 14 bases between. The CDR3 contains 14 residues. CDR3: CSVALPPSNEKLFF. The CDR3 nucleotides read TGCAGCGTTGCCCTCCCCCCCTCGAATGAAAAACTGTTTTTT.

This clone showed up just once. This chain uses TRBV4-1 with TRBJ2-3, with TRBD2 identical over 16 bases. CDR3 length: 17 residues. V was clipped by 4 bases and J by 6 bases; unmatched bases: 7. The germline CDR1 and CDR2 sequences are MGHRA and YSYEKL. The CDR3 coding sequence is TGCGCCAGCAGCCGGGGACTAGCGGGGGGGCCGTCTGATACGCAGTATTTT. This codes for CASSRGLAGGPSDTQYF.

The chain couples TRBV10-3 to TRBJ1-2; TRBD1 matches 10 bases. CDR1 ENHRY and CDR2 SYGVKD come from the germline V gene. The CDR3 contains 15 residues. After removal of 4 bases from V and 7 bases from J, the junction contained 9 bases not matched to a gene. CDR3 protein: CAISAPGQGYFGYTF. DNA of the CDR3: TGTGCCATCAGTGCTCCGGGACAGGGGTACTTTGGCTACACCTTC.

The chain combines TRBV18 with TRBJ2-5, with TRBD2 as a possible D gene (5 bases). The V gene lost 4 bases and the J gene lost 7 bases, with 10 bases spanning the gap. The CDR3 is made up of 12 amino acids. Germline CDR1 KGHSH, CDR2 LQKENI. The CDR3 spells CASSLDGVTQYF. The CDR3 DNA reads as TGTGCCAGCTCACTGGACGGGGTGACCCAGTACTTC.

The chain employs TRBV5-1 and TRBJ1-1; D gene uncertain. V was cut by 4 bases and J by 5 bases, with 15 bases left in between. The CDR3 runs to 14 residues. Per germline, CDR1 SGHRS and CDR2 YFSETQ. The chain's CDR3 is CASSGEGDYTEAFF. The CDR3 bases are TGCGCCAGCAGCGGGGAGGGCGATTATACTGAAGCTTTCTTT.

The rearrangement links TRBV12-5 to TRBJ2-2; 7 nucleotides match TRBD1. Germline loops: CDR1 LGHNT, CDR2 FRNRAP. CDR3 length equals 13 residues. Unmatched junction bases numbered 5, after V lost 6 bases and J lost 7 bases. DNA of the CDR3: TGTGCTAGTGGGACAGGGTCTGACGGGGAGCTGTTTTTT. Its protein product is CASGTGSDGELFF. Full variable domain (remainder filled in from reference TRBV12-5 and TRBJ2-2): DARVTQTPRHKVTEMGQEVTMRCQPILGHNTVFWYRQTMMQGLELLAYFRNRAPLDDSGMPKDRFSAEMPDATLATLKIQPSEPRDSAVYFCASGTGSDGELFFGEGSRLTVL.